The 26 T cell receptor beta chains below were found in one sample sequenced in a study of blood T cell repertoires in COVID-19 (dated by TCRdb to about 2020). Library preparation used the immunoSEQ multiplex PCR assay. What TCRdb holds here is the immuneACCESS table cut down to in-frame rearrangements. Part of the clones is not present; checked against another copy, under half of the missing clones reflect an unresolved V gene, and the others are unexplained. This sample comprises 150,000 to 200,000 clones, around nine tenths of them detected only once. The ten largest make up roughly 3.9% of the sample. Sequenced: peripheral blood. These receptors originate from a man in his late teens or twenties with active or convalescent COVID-19.

This clone was picked up a small number of times. The J gene is TRBJ1-2, the V gene TRBV4-1, with 8 bases matching TRBD1. Germline CDR1 reads MGHRA; CDR2 reads YSYEKL. The CDR3 covers 14 residues. V lost 5 bases and J lost 8; bases outside the gene matches: 10. The CDR3 coding sequence is TGCGCCAGCAGCACCCGGACAGGGACCCGAGGCTACACCTTC. Its protein product is CASSTRTGTRGYTF.

This sequence joins TRBV7-2 and TRBJ2-7, with D tentatively TRBD2 (6 bases). The germline V gene encodes CDR1 SGHTA and CDR2 FQGNSA. The V and J ends lost 5 bases and 4 bases respectively, with 9 bases between them. The CDR3 length is 12 residues. DNA for the CDR3: TGTGCCAGCAGCCGGGGGAGTTACGAGCAGTACTTC. Translation gives CASSRGSYEQYF.

This rearrangement joins TRBV19 to TRBJ2-5; 9 nucleotides agree with TRBD1. The CDR3 is made up of 17 amino acids. Germline CDR1 is LNHDA and CDR2 is SQIVND (reference sequence). With V trimmed by 6 bases and J by 3 bases, 14 bases remained unmatched. The CDR3 DNA sequence: TGTGCCAGTAGCCCGAGACCCGACAGGGGGTGGGAAGAGACCCAGTACTTC. Translated: CASSPRPDRGWEETQYF. The entire variable domain, with the rest obtained from reference TRBV19 and TRBJ2-5, is as follows: DGGITQSPKYLFRKEGQNVTLSCEQNLNHDAMYWYRQDPGQGLRLIYYSQIVNDFQKGDIAEGYSVSREKKESFPLTVTSAQKNPTAFYLCASSPRPDRGWEETQYFGPGTRLLVL.

The rearrangement uses TRBV5-1 and TRBJ1-2; 7 bases line up with TRBD1. CDR1 and CDR2 from the germline V gene are SGHRS and YFSETQ. The junction had 11 bases not matched to a gene; V was cut back by 1 base and J by 8 bases. This CDR3 comprises 15 residues. The CDR3 loop reads CASSLIGTEGTGYTF. The CDR3 coding sequence is TGCGCCAGCAGCTTGATTGGGACAGAGGGGACGGGCTACACCTTC.

The CDR3 DNA follows: TGTGCCACCAGCACAGCACGAGCGGACAGCTCACCCCTCCACTTT. Translating it yields CATSTARADSSPLHF. The chain has TRBV15 and TRBJ1-6; possible D gene TRBD1, 6 bases. The V gene lost 4 bases and the J gene lost 10 bases, with 17 bases spanning the gap. CDR3 length: 15 amino acids. CDR1 LNHNV and CDR2 YYDKDF come from the germline V gene (reference sequence).

In its sample, this clone was seen a few times. The genes are TRBV30 and TRBJ1-1, with TRBD1 identical over 9 bases. Germline assignment: CDR1 GTSNPN and CDR2 SVGIG (reference sequence). V shed 5 bases, J shed 4 bases, and the junction held 5 bases outside the gene matches. There are 13 residues in the CDR3. The CDR3 is CAWGTGRGTEAFF. The CDR3 DNA is TGTGCCTGGGGGACAGGGCGGGGCACTGAAGCTTTCTTT.

The chain links TRBV5-1 to TRBJ1-4; possibly TRBD1 for D (5 bases). Germline assignment: CDR1 SGHRS and CDR2 YFSETQ. V dropped 5 bases and J dropped 0 bases, with 11 bases sitting between them. The CDR3 sequence is 15 residues long. CDR3 sequence (DNA): TGCGCCAGCAGACGGGACTTTGCAACTAATGAAAAACTGTTTTTT. This sequence encodes CASRRDFATNEKLFF.

This clone came up a few times. The genes are TRBV5-6 and TRBJ1-3; tentatively, D is TRBD1 (5 bases). The CDR3 runs to 13 residues. Between the trimmed V and J ends, which lost 0 bases and 7 bases, there was a span of 8 bases. Germline CDR1 SGHDT, CDR2 YYEEEE. The CDR3 spells CASSLEGWNTIYF. DNA of the CDR3: TGTGCCAGCAGCTTGGAGGGGTGGAACACCATATATTTT.

The gene calls are TRBV7-9 and TRBJ1-2, with D maybe TRBD1 (6 bases). The germline gives CDR1 SEHNR, CDR2 FQNEAQ (reference sequence). This CDR3 spans 12 amino acids. Trimming shortened V by 2 bases and J by 12 bases, and 13 bases separated the two germline ends. CDR3 sequence (DNA): TGTGCCAGCAGCTTATCCGACAGGCCTGACACCTTC. Its translation is CASSLSDRPDTF.

The chain joins TRBV5-6 to TRBJ1-5; D remains ambiguous. Germline assignment: CDR1 SGHDT and CDR2 YYEEEE. The CDR3 extends over 15 amino acids. The germline V and J ends were trimmed by 0 bases and 1 base, with 8 bases remaining between them. The CDR3: CASSLGEWSNQPQHF. The DNA of the CDR3 is TGTGCCAGCAGCTTGGGGGAGTGGAGCAATCAGCCCCAGCATTTT.

The chain has TRBV3-1 (or the pseudogene TRBV3-2) and TRBJ1-2; D unresolved. V lost 2 bases and J 4 bases, leaving 14 bases between the germline ends. Germline V gene lookup returns CDR1 LGHDT and CDR2 YNNKEL (reference sequence). The CDR3 totals 15 residues. CDR3 DNA sequence: TGTGCCAGCAGCCAACACGAGAAGAATTTCTATGGCTACACCTTC. Protein: CASSQHEKNFYGYTF.

This clone was seen only a few times. The CDR3 DNA is TGTGCCAGCAGCCAATTACTCGTGCCCGGTGCCACCATATATTTT. Encoded protein: CASSQLLVPGATIYF. The rearrangement links TRBV14 to TRBJ1-3; the D is unclear. CDR3 size: 15 residues. Germline assignment: CDR1 SGHDN and CDR2 FVKESK. Trimming pared 2 bases from V and 9 bases from J, leaving 17 bases between. The whole variable domain, filled in from reference TRBV14 and TRBJ1-3, reads EAGVTQFPSHSVIEKGQTVTLRCDPISGHDNLYWYRRVMGKEIKFLLHFVKESKQDESGMPNNRFLAERTGGTYSTLKVQPAELEDSGVYFCASSQLLVPGATIYFGEGSWLTVV.

The chain links TRBV3-1 (or the pseudogene TRBV3-2) to TRBJ2-1; TRBD2 aligns across 7 bases. Germline V gene data show CDR1 as LGHDT and CDR2 as YNNKEL (reference sequence). The V gene end was trimmed by 0 bases and the J gene end by 11 bases; junction bases not matched to a gene: 13. The CDR3 sequence is 16 residues long. The DNA of the CDR3 is TGTGCCAGCAGCCAAGATTCTCCTAGCGGCTTTAGGAAGCAGTTCTTC. It is translated as CASSQDSPSGFRKQFF.

The chain carries TRBV28 and TRBJ2-3; D may be TRBD2 (6 bases). The CDR3 contains 15 residues. V was clipped by 5 bases and J by 2 bases, with 14 bases between them. CDR1 and CDR2 from the germline V gene are MDHEN and SYDVKM. The CDR3 loop reads CASSTRRDFTDTQYF. In DNA form, the CDR3 reads TGTGCCAGCAGTACCCGACGGGACTTCACAGATACGCAGTATTTT.

The chain combines TRBV4-2 with TRBJ2-2, with D possibly being TRBD2 (5 bases). The CDR3 loop spans 16 amino acids. The germline V gene has CDR1 LGHNA and CDR2 YNFKEQ. V shed 0 bases and J shed 7 bases, with 15 bases lying between them. The CDR3 DNA reads TGTGCCAGCAGCCAAGATTTAGGGAGTGAGGTCGGGGAGCTGTTTTTT. Amino acid sequence: CASSQDLGSEVGELFF.

This clone was observed a single time. This chain links TRBV5-8 with TRBJ2-2; TRBD1 might be the D (6 bases). The germline V and J ends were trimmed by 1 base and 5 bases, with 15 bases remaining between them. The germline V gene encodes CDR1 SGHTS and CDR2 YDEGEE. The CDR3 covers 16 residues. The CDR3 loop reads CASSLLRKGVTGELFF. The CDR3 DNA reads as TGTGCCAGCAGCTTGCTTCGGAAGGGGGTAACCGGGGAGCTGTTTTTT. Complete variable domain (other parts from reference TRBV5-8 and TRBJ2-2): EAGVTQSPTHLIKTRGQQATLRCSPISGHTSVYWYQQALGLGLQFLLWYDEGEERNRGNFPPRFSGRQFPNYSSELNVNALELEDSALYLCASSLLRKGVTGELFFGEGSRLTVL.

The chain links TRBV4-2 to TRBJ2-1; 12 nucleotides agree with TRBD2. The V and J ends lost 3 bases and 9 bases, in that order; junction bases with no gene match: 9. The CDR3 spans 16 residues. Per the germline V gene, CDR1 is LGHNA and CDR2 is YNFKEQ. CDR3 in DNA: TGTGCCAGCAGCCAGTGGACTAGCGGGATATACGGTGAGCAGTTCTTC. It is translated as CASSQWTSGIYGEQFF.

The chain couples TRBV29-1 to TRBJ1-1; D is unclear. This CDR3 is built from 15 residues. CDR1 SQVTM and CDR2 ANQGSEA come from the germline V gene. Trimming stripped 3 bases from V and 5 bases from J, with 19 bases between. The CDR3 reads CSVDPTQNYPTEAFF. CDR3 sequence (DNA): TGCAGCGTTGACCCAACCCAAAACTATCCGACTGAAGCTTTCTTT.

The sample holds one count of this clone. The V call is TRBV21-1, the J call TRBJ1-1; the DNA was not used to check the table's D call, TRBD1. TRBV21-1 represents a pseudogene. The CDR3 consists of 13 residues. CDR3 nucleotide sequence: TGTGCCAGCAGCGTTACAGGGGGCCCGGAAGCTTTCTTT. It translates to CASSVTGGPEAFF.

V and J are TRBV7-8 and TRBJ2-5; 7 positions match TRBD2. Germline V gene sequence: CDR1 SGHVS, CDR2 FQNEAQ. The CDR3 is made up of 16 amino acids. The junction had 9 bases not matched to a gene; V was cut back by 3 bases and J by 2 bases. Here the CDR3 DNA reads TGTGCCAGCAGCTTCCGGGACTACCGCCTACAAGAGACCCAGTACTTC. It codes for CASSFRDYRLQETQYF.

This clone was detected only a few times. The chain recombines TRBV2 with TRBJ2-5; D unclear. V lost 6 bases and J 5 bases, leaving 13 bases between the germline ends. Germline loops: CDR1 SNHLY, CDR2 FYNNEI. The CDR3 totals 13 residues. This CDR3 is CASSAIVVETQYF. The CDR3 DNA reads TGTGCCAGCAGCGCTATAGTTGTGGAGACCCAGTACTTC.

This clone was detected once. The V and J genes are TRBV9 and TRBJ2-1, with D hard to call. The CDR3 runs 14 residues. The germline V gene has CDR1 SGDLS and CDR2 YYNGEE. Trimming took off 4 bases at V and 1 base at J, with 9 bases between the two ends. The CDR3 here is CASSPRVSYNEQFF. The CDR3 DNA sequence: TGTGCCAGCAGCCCCCGGGTATCCTACAATGAGCAGTTCTTC.

This sequence joins TRBV20-1 and TRBJ1-5, with D perhaps matching TRBD1 (5 bases). This CDR3 spans 12 amino acids. Looked up from germline, CDR1 is DFQATT and CDR2 is SNEGSKA (reference sequence). V lost 3 bases, J lost 6 bases, and 9 bases lay in between. CDR3 protein: CSASFGGQPQHF. The DNA for the CDR3 is TGCAGTGCTAGTTTCGGGGGTCAGCCCCAGCATTTT.

V usage is TRBV12-5 and J usage is TRBJ2-5; 12 nucleotides line up with TRBD2. The trim removed 7 bases at V and 5 bases at J, leaving 11 bases unmatched. The germline V gene has CDR1 LGHNT and CDR2 FRNRAP. The CDR3 consists of 16 residues. The CDR3 coding sequence is TGTGCTAGTGAGTCCGGCACTAGCGGGAGGTGGGAGACCCAGTACTTC. Translating gives CASESGTSGRWETQYF.

The J gene is TRBJ2-7, the V gene TRBV5-5; D might be TRBD1 (6 bases). The germline V and J ends were trimmed by 4 bases and 7 bases, with 15 bases remaining between them. This CDR3 is 13 amino acids long. Germline V CDR1 and CDR2: SGHKS, YYEKEE (reference sequence). DNA for the CDR3: TGTGCCAGCAGCCCCCCCGGGGACACAGAGCAGTACGTC. Residues: CASSPPGDTEQYV.

Comment on this clone: Distinct nucleotide sequences in the sample also encode this CDR3. The V gene is TRBV5-1, the J gene TRBJ1-2; TRBD1 is a possible D gene (5 bases). CDR1 is SGHRS, CDR2 YFSETQ, per germline. The CDR3 is made up of 12 amino acids. The germline V and J ends were trimmed by 5 bases and 3 bases, with 8 bases remaining between them. The CDR3: CASSWGDYGYTF. The CDR3 DNA follows: TGCGCCAGCAGTTGGGGGGACTATGGCTACACCTTC.